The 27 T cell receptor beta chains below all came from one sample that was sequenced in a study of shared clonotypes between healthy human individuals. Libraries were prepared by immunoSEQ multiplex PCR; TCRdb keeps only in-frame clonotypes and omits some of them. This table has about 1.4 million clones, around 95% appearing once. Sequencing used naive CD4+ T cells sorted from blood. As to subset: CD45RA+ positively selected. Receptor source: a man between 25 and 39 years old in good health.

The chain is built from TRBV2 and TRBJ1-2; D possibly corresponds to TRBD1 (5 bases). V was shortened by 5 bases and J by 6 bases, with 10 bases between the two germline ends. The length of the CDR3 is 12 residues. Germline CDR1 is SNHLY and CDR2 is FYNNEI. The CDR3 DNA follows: TGTGCCAGCAGTTCGGGGACGCATGGCTACACCTTC. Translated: CASSSGTHGYTF.

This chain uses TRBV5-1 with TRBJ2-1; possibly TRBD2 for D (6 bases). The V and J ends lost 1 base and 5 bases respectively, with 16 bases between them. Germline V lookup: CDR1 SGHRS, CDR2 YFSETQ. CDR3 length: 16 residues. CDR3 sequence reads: CASSLIRAGGDNEQFF. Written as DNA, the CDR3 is TGCGCCAGCAGCTTGATTAGGGCAGGAGGGGACAATGAGCAGTTCTTC.

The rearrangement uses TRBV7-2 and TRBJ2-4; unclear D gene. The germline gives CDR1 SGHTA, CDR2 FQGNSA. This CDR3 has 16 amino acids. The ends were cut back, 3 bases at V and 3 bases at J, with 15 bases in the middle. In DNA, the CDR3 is TGTGCCAGCAGCTTCTCGGACCCTGAGTACAAAAACATTCAGTACTTC. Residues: CASSFSDPEYKNIQYF.

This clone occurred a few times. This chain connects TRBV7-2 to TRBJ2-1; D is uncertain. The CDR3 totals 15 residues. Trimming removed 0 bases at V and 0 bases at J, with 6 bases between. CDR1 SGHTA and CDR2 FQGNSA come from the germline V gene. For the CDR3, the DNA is TGTGCCAGCAGCTTAGCGTGGAGCTCCTACAATGAGCAGTTCTTC. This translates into CASSLAWSSYNEQFF.

The CDR3 nucleotides read TGTGCCAGCAGCAAGGGGCGGGAGGCCTACGAGCAGTACTTC. Its protein product is CASSKGREAYEQYF. The chain links TRBV11-3 to TRBJ2-7; TRBD2 agrees at 8 bases. V was clipped by 5 bases and J by 2 bases; unmatched bases: 5. In germline, CDR1 is SGHNT, CDR2 YENEEA. The CDR3 extends over 14 amino acids.

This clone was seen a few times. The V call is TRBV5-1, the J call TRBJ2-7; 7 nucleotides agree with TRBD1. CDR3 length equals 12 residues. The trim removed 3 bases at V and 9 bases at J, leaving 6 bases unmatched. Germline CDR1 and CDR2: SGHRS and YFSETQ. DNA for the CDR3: TGCGCCAGCAGCTGGGGACAGAACGGGCAGTACTTC. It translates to CASSWGQNGQYF.

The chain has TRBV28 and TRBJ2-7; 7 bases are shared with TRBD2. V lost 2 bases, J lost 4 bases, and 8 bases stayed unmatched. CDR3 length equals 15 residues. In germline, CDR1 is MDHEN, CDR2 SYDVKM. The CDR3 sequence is CASSLEVAGMYEQYF. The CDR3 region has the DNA TGTGCCAGCAGTTTAGAGGTAGCGGGTATGTACGAGCAGTACTTC.

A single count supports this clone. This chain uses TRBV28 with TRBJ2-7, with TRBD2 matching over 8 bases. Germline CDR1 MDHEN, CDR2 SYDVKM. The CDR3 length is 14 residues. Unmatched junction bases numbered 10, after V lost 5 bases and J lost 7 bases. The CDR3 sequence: CASSRTGGMREQYF. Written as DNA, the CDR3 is TGTGCCAGCAGTAGGACGGGGGGGATGAGGGAGCAGTACTTC.

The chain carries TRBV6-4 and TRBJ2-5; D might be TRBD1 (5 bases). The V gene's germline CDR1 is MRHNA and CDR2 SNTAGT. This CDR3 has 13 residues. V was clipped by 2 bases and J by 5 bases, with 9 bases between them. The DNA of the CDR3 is TGTGCCAGCAGTGACGGGGCCAGGGAGACCCAGTACTTC. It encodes CASSDGARETQYF.

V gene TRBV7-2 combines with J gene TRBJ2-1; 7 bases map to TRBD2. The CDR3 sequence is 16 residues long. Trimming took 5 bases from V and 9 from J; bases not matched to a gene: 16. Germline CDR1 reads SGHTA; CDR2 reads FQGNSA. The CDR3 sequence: CASSTPSAGRRGEQFF. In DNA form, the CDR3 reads TGTGCCAGCAGCACCCCTTCAGCGGGAAGAAGAGGTGAGCAGTTCTTC.

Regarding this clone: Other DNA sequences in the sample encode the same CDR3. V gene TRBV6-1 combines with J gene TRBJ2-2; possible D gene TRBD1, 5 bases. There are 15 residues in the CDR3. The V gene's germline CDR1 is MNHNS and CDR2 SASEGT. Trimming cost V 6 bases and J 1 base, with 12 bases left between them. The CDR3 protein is CASSALTGNTGELFF. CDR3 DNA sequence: TGTGCCAGCAGCGCTCTCACAGGGAACACCGGGGAGCTGTTTTTT.

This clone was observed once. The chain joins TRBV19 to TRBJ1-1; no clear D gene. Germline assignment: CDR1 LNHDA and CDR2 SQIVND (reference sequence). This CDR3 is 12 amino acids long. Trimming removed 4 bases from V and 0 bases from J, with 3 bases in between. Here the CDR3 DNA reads TGTGCCAGTAGTACCTTGAACACTGAAGCTTTCTTT. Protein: CASSTLNTEAFF. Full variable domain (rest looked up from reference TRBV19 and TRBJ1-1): DGGITQSPKYLFRKEGQNVTLSCEQNLNHDAMYWYRQDPGQGLRLIYYSQIVNDFQKGDIAEGYSVSREKKESFPLTVTSAQKNPTAFYLCASSTLNTEAFFGQGTRLTVV.

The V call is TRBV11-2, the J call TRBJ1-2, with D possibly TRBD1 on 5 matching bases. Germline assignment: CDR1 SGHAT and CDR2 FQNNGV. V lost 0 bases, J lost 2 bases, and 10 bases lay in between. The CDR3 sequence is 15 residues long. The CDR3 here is CASSLDGGVNYGYTF. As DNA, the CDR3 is TGTGCCAGCAGCTTAGATGGAGGGGTGAACTATGGCTACACCTTC.

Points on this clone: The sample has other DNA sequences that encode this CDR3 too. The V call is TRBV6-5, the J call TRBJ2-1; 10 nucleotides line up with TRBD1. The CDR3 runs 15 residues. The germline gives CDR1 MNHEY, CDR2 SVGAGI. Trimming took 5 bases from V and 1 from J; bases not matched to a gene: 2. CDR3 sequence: CASSRTGGSYNEQFF. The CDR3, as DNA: TGTGCCAGCAGTCGGACAGGGGGGTCCTACAATGAGCAGTTCTTC.

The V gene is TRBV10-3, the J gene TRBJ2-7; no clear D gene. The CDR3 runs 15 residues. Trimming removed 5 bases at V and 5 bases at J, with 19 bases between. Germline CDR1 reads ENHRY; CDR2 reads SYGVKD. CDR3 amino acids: CAISSLQETVNEQYF. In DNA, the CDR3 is TGTGCCATCAGTTCATTGCAGGAGACGGTCAACGAGCAGTACTTC.

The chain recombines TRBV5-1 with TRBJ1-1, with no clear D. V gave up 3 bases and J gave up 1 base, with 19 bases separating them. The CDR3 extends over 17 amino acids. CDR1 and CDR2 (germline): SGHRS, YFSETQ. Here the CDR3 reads CASSSPHGRQENTEAFF. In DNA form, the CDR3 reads TGCGCCAGCAGCTCCCCCCATGGGCGGCAAGAGAACACTGAAGCTTTCTTT. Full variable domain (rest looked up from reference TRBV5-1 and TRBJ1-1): KAGVTQTPRYLIKTRGQQVTLSCSPISGHRSVSWYQQTPGQGLQFLFEYFSETQRNKGNFPGRFSGRQFSNSRSEMNVSTLELGDSALYLCASSSPHGRQENTEAFFGQGTRLTVV.

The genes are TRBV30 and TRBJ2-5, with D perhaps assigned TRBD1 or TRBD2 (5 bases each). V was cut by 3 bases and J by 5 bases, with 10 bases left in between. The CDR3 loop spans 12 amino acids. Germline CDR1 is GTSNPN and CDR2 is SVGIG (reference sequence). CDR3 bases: TGTGCCTGGAGCAAAGAGGGGGAGACCCAGTACTTC. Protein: CAWSKEGETQYF.

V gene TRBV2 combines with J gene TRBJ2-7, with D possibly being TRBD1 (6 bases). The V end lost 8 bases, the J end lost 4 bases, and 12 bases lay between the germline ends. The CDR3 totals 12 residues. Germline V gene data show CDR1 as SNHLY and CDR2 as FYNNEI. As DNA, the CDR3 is TGTGCCAGCGCCCCACAGGGTTACGAGCAGTACTTC. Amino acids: CASAPQGYEQYF.

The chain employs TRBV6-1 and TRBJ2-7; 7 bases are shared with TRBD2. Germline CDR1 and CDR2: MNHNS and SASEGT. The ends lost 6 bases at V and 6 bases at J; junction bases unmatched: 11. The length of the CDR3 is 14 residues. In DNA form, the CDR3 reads TGTGCCAGCAGAGGGCCGAGCGGGGCCTCCGAGCAGTACTTC. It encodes CASRGPSGASEQYF.

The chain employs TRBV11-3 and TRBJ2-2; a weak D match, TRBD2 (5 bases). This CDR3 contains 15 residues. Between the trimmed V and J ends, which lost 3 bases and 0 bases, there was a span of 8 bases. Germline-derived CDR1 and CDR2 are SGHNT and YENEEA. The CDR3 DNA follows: TGTGCCAGCAGCTTTTTTAGCGCGAACACCGGGGAGCTGTTTTTT. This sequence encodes CASSFFSANTGELFF.

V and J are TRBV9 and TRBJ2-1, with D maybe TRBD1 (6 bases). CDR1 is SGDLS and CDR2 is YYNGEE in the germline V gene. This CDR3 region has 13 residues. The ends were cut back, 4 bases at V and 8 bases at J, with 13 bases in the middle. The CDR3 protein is CASSPHRVDEQFF. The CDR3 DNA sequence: TGTGCCAGCAGCCCACACAGGGTCGATGAGCAGTTCTTC.

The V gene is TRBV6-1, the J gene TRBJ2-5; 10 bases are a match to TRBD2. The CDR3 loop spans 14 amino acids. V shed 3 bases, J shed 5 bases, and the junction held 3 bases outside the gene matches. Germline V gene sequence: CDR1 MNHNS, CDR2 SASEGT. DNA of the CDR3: TGTGCCAGCAGTGAGCTAGCGGGAGACGAGACCCAGTACTTC. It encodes CASSELAGDETQYF.

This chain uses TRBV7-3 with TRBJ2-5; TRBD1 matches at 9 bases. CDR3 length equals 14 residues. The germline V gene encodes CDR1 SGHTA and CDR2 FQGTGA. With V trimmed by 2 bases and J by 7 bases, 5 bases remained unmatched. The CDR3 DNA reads TGTGCCAGCAGCTTAGACGGGACAGGGTTGACCCAGTACTTC. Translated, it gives CASSLDGTGLTQYF.

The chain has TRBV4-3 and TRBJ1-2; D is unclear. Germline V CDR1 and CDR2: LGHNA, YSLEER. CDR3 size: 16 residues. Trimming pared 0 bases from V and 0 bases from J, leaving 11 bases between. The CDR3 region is CASSQDEATANYGYTF. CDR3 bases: TGCGCCAGCAGCCAAGATGAGGCAACTGCTAACTATGGCTACACCTTC.

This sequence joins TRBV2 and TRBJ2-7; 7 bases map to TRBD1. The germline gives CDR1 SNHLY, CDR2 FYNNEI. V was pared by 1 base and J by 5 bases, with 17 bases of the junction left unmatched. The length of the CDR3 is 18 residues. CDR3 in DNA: TGTGCCAGCAGTGAAGGGTTAGACAGGGCTTTACTGGGACACGAGCAGTACTTC. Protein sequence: CASSEGLDRALLGHEQYF.

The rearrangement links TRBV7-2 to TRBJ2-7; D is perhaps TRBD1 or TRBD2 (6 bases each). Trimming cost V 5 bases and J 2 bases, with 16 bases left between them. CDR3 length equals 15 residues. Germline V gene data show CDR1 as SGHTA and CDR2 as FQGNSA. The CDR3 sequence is CASSPRRGVTYEQYF. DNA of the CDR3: TGTGCCAGCAGCCCCCGGAGGGGGGTAACCTACGAGCAGTACTTC.

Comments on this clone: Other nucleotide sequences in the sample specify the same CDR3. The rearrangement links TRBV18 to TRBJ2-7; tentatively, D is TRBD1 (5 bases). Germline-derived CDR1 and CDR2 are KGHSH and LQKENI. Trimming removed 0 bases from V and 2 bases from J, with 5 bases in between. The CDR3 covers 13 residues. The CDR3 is CASSPPTAYEQYF. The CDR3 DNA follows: TGTGCCAGCTCACCACCGACAGCCTACGAGCAGTACTTC.